In its sample, the clone carrying this TCR beta chain was seen a few times. Its target is unknown. The data derive from a study of human T cells and chemical hapten exposure. Overall study: Patients additionally received therapeutic doses of diphenylcyclopropenone on the scalp once a week, and this continued throughout the roughly 25-week study. Alopecia areata, totalis or universalis affected patients who were mostly female. Findings and caveats of the study: The study found that DPC sensitization did not change TCRs above 1 in 1000 frequency.

Time point reported: patch test 2, 6 weeks after DPC sensitization. The treatment is: therapeutic diphenylcyclopropenone sensitization with weekly scalp DPC. What the library attached to individual cDNA molecules were unique molecular identifiers. Each CDR3 protein is one row after TCRdb ran MiXCR on the RACE reads. The sample shows over 60,000 distinct CDR3 sequences, 10% of them seen only once. Losses at the gene ends were 4 bases for V and 7 bases for J; bases not matched to a gene: 11. In germline, CDR1 is SGHRS, CDR2 YFSETQ. The CDR3 runs to 14 residues. The source is a woman between 50 and 59 years old with alopecia areata. Some clones in this sample may be carry-over from other donors' samples. This sequence joins TRBV5-1 and TRBJ2-7; 7 positions agree with TRBD1. This sample comprised whole blood, obtained in connection with sensitization to the hapten diphenylcyclopropenone (DPC). The CDR3 DNA follows: TGCGCCAGCAGCGGACGGACAGGATTAGAGGAGCAGTACTTC. This gives the protein CASSGRTGLEEQYF.